These 8 T cell receptor beta chains were all obtained from the same sample, sequenced in a study of blood T cell repertoires in COVID-19. This table comes from immunoSEQ multiplex PCR, and its TCRdb copy is limited to in-frame clones, with some not included. The sample shows approximately 110,000 clones, about 91% of them seen only once. Specimen: peripheral blood. These receptors came from a woman aged 50 to 65 with active or convalescent COVID-19.

This rearrangement joins TRBV5-5 to TRBJ1-1, with 7 bases aligning to TRBD1. Per the germline V gene, CDR1 is SGHKS and CDR2 is YYEKEE (reference sequence). The length of the CDR3 is 15 residues. Trimming cost V 1 base and J 1 base; bases outside gene matches: 4. CDR3 bases: TGTGCCAGCAGCTTGTTCTCAGGGGGGAACACTGAAGCTTTCTTT. Its protein is CASSLFSGGNTEAFF. Full variable domain (remainder filled in from reference TRBV5-5 and TRBJ1-1): DAGVTQSPTHLIKTRGQQVTLRCSPISGHKSVSWYQQVLGQGPQFIFQYYEKEERGRGNFPDRFSARQFPNYSSELNVNALLLGDSALYLCASSLFSGGNTEAFFGQGTRLTVV.

The chain is built from TRBV3-1 (or the pseudogene TRBV3-2) and TRBJ1-2; 7 bases agree with TRBD1. Trimming took 4 bases from V and 5 from J; bases not matched to a gene: 7. The CDR3 extends over 14 amino acids. The germline V gene has CDR1 LGHDT and CDR2 YNNKEL (reference sequence). CDR3 nucleotide sequence: TGTGCCAGCAGCCCGACAGGGCAATGGTATGGCTACACCTTC. Translation: CASSPTGQWYGYTF.

A single count supports this clone. The CDR3, as DNA: TGTGCCAGCAGCAACGAACGCCAGGTAGGAGGCTTGGACTATGGCTACACCTTC. This sequence encodes CASSNERQVGGLDYGYTF. The chain has TRBV21-1 and TRBJ1-2. TRBV21-1 is a listed pseudogene. This CDR3 spans 18 amino acids.

The chain recombines TRBV19 with TRBJ2-6, with 8 bases identical to TRBD1. Germline CDR1 reads LNHDA; CDR2 reads SQIVND (reference sequence). The V and J ends lost 7 bases and 2 bases, in that order; junction bases with no gene match: 19. The CDR3 loop spans 20 amino acids. The CDR3 region is CASIPEGDRLRYPGANVLTF. DNA for the CDR3: TGTGCCAGTATCCCTGAGGGGGACAGGCTACGATATCCTGGGGCCAACGTCCTGACTTTC. Using reference TRBV19 and TRBJ2-6 for the parts outside the CDR3, the full variable domain is DGGITQSPKYLFRKEGQNVTLSCEQNLNHDAMYWYRQDPGQGLRLIYYSQIVNDFQKGDIAEGYSVSREKKESFPLTVTSAQKNPTAFYLCASIPEGDRLRYPGANVLTFGAGSRLTVL.

The rearrangement uses TRBV7-9 and TRBJ2-1; maybe TRBD2 (6 bases). Germline V gene lookup returns CDR1 SEHNR and CDR2 FQNEAQ (reference sequence). The V end was cut by 11 bases, the J end by 8 bases, with 16 bases between. The CDR3 runs to 12 residues. CDR3 DNA sequence: TGTGCCCTAAGGAGGGGTCTGGATGAGCAGTTCTTC. Encoded protein: CALRRGLDEQFF.

This clone was seen a single time. The rearrangement links TRBV14 to TRBJ2-1; D may be TRBD2 (6 bases). This CDR3 has 15 amino acids. The V and J ends lost 3 bases and 7 bases respectively, with 16 bases between them. CDR1 is SGHDN and CDR2 is FVKESK in the germline V gene. The CDR3 sequence is CASSQAGGMGNEQFF. CDR3 bases: TGTGCCAGCAGCCAGGCGGGCGGGATGGGAAATGAGCAGTTCTTC. Full variable domain (outside the CDR3, taken from reference TRBV14 and TRBJ2-1): EAGVTQFPSHSVIEKGQTVTLRCDPISGHDNLYWYRRVMGKEIKFLLHFVKESKQDESGMPNNRFLAERTGGTYSTLKVQPAELEDSGVYFCASSQAGGMGNEQFFGPGTRLTVL.

The table lists this clone with a count of one. The chain links TRBV5-5 to TRBJ1-4, with 9 bases lining up with TRBD1. The J segment lost 9 bases and the V segment lost 1 base, leaving 4 bases of the junction unmatched. Germline V CDR1 and CDR2: SGHKS, YYEKEE (reference sequence). CDR3 size: 14 residues. The CDR3 sequence is CASSLTGGNQKLFF. CDR3 sequence (DNA): TGTGCCAGCAGCTTGACAGGGGGCAATCAAAAACTGTTTTTT.

The CDR3 here is CASSGPGQGVSDTQYF. The CDR3 region has the DNA TGTGCCAGCTCAGGCCCGGGACAGGGGGTTTCAGATACGCAGTATTTT. The chain recombines TRBV13 with TRBJ2-3; 11 positions match TRBD1. CDR1 PRHDT and CDR2 FYEKMQ come from the germline V gene (reference sequence). The CDR3 loop spans 16 amino acids. V trimming: 8 bases; J trimming: 4 bases; junction bases outside the gene matches: 11.